Below, 20 T cell receptor beta chains from the same sample are listed, as sequenced in a study of blood T cell repertoires in COVID-19. Libraries were prepared by immunoSEQ multiplex PCR; TCRdb keeps only in-frame clonotypes and omits some of them. The repertoire holds 180,000 or so clones, with approximately 85% as singletons. The specimen sequenced was PBMCs or T cells enriched from blood (not recorded which). These receptors were taken from a middle-aged man who had recovered from COVID-19.

The J gene is TRBJ2-5, the V gene TRBV10-3; TRBD1 matches 9 bases. Germline CDR1 reads ENHRY; CDR2 reads SYGVKD. After removal of 3 bases from V and 0 bases from J, the junction contained 5 bases not matched to a gene. The CDR3 extends over 16 amino acids. CDR3 sequence reads: CAISDSGQGNQETQYF. The CDR3 DNA reads as TGTGCCATCAGTGATTCTGGACAGGGGAACCAAGAGACCCAGTACTTC.

The V gene is TRBV6-5, the J gene TRBJ1-1, with TRBD1 identical over 7 bases. Germline CDR1 reads MNHEY; CDR2 reads SVGAGI. This CDR3 has 14 amino acids. J lost 5 bases, V lost 4 bases, and 7 bases had no gene match. The CDR3 region has the DNA TGTGCCAGCAGTTTGAAGGGGGCGTGGACTGAAGCTTTCTTT. It is translated as CASSLKGAWTEAFF.

The chain recombines TRBV28 with TRBJ2-2; the match to TRBD2 covers 8 bases. Germline CDR1 is MDHEN and CDR2 is SYDVKM. With 10 bases clipped from V and 0 bases from J, the junction kept 13 bases outside the gene matches. This CDR3 is built from 17 residues. The CDR3: CATTYNGRGTNTGELFF. The CDR3, as DNA: TGTGCCACAACCTACAACGGGAGGGGAACGAACACCGGGGAGCTGTTTTTT.

This clone was counted only a few times. This chain connects TRBV28 to TRBJ2-3; 7 bases are shared with TRBD2. This CDR3 comprises 17 residues. V shed 6 bases, J shed 0 bases, and the junction held 12 bases outside the gene matches. The germline gives CDR1 MDHEN, CDR2 SYDVKM. CDR3 sequence: CASSPYLSGSSTDTQYF. The CDR3, as DNA: TGTGCCAGCAGCCCCTATCTTAGCGGGTCTAGCACAGATACGCAGTATTTT.

The CDR3 DNA reads TGCGCCAGCAGCAACGAGGGCAGAGTTTCTGGGGCCAACGTCCTGACTTTC. This sequence encodes CASSNEGRVSGANVLTF. The J gene is TRBJ2-6, the V gene TRBV4-1; maybe TRBD2 (5 bases). This CDR3 region has 17 residues. Trimming cost V 5 bases and J 1 base, with 15 bases left between them. The germline CDR1 and CDR2 sequences are MGHRA and YSYEKL.

V is TRBV12-3 or TRBV12-4 and J is TRBJ1-1; D is undetermined. Between the trimmed V and J ends, which lost 4 bases and 1 base, there was a span of 7 bases. CDR3 length: 13 residues. Written as DNA, the CDR3 is TGTGCCAGCAGTTGGGCCCCGAACACTGAAGCTTTCTTT. It is translated as CASSWAPNTEAFF.

The CDR3 loop is CASNAGPGGPRDEKLFF. The CDR3, as DNA: TGCGCCAGTAACGCGGGGCCAGGGGGACCTAGGGATGAAAAACTGTTTTTT. V usage is TRBV10-2 and J usage is TRBJ1-4; 7 nucleotides agree with TRBD1. The CDR3 contains 17 residues. Per the germline V gene, CDR1 is WSHSY and CDR2 is SAAADI. Losses at the gene ends were 9 bases for V and 6 bases for J; bases not matched to a gene: 19.

This chain uses TRBV2 with TRBJ2-7; 7 positions agree with TRBD1. Germline V gene data show CDR1 as SNHLY and CDR2 as FYNNEI. The junction had 6 bases not matched to a gene; V was cut back by 8 bases and J by 5 bases. The CDR3 covers 12 residues. In DNA form, the CDR3 reads TGTGCCAGCGTGGGACAGCCCCACGAGCAGTACTTC. It codes for CASVGQPHEQYF.

This clone was picked up one time. The chain couples TRBV14 to TRBJ1-2, with D possibly being TRBD1 (6 bases). The V end was cut by 0 bases, the J end by 4 bases, with 15 bases between. Per the germline V gene, CDR1 is SGHDN and CDR2 is FVKESK. This CDR3 contains 16 residues. The CDR3: CASSQERGGRVYGYTF. CDR3 DNA sequence: TGTGCCAGCAGCCAAGAAAGGGGGGGCAGGGTCTATGGCTACACCTTC. Complete variable domain (other parts from reference TRBV14 and TRBJ1-2): EAGVTQFPSHSVIEKGQTVTLRCDPISGHDNLYWYRRVMGKEIKFLLHFVKESKQDESGMPNNRFLAERTGGTYSTLKVQPAELEDSGVYFCASSQERGGRVYGYTFGSGTRLTVV.

This clone has just one count. CDR3 DNA: TGTGCCAGCAATATAGAGACCCAGTACTTC. Translating gives CASNIETQYF. The J gene is TRBJ2-5, the V gene TRBV2, with D uncertain. Germline V gene data show CDR1 as SNHLY and CDR2 as FYNNEI. Deletions cut 7 bases from V and 4 bases from J, with 4 bases between. The CDR3 runs 10 residues.

The CDR3 DNA follows: TGTGCCAGCAGCGTAGGTCCTAGCGGGGCGGGTGAGCAGTTCTTC. This gives the protein CASSVGPSGAGEQFF. This sequence joins TRBV9 and TRBJ2-1; 9 positions agree with TRBD2. CDR3 size: 15 residues. Germline CDR1 SGDLS, CDR2 YYNGEE. V lost 0 bases to trimming and J lost 9 bases; unmatched junction nucleotides: 7.

This clone was seen more than once but under ten times. J is TRBJ2-1 and V is TRBV12-3 or TRBV12-4, with D possibly being TRBD2 (5 bases). The CDR3 has 12 amino acids. V shed 6 bases and J shed 14 bases, with 17 bases lying between them. CDR3 in DNA: TGTGCCAGCAGGCCTGACACTAGTTTGGAGTTCTTC. Translation gives CASRPDTSLEFF.

This clone was detected only a few times. The chain carries TRBV28 and TRBJ2-7; no reliable D call. Germline-derived CDR1 and CDR2 are MDHEN and SYDVKM. This CDR3 has 11 amino acids. V was pared by 6 bases and J by 0 bases, with 3 bases between. CDR3 sequence reads: CASSRSYEQYF. The CDR3 bases are TGTGCCAGCAGCCGCTCCTACGAGCAGTACTTC.

The chain links TRBV3-1 (or the pseudogene TRBV3-2) to TRBJ2-1, with D maybe TRBD1 (6 bases). The CDR3 contains 12 residues. V was clipped by 0 bases and J by 12 bases, with 9 bases between them. In germline, CDR1 is LGHDT, CDR2 YNNKEL (reference sequence). This CDR3 is CASSQETRGQFF. CDR3 in DNA: TGTGCCAGCAGCCAAGAGACCAGGGGGCAGTTCTTC.

The chain is built from TRBV7-9 and TRBJ2-6, with D unclear. The CDR3 loop spans 15 amino acids. In germline, CDR1 is SEHNR, CDR2 FQNEAQ (reference sequence). Trimming removed 1 base at V and 2 bases at J, with 6 bases between. In DNA, the CDR3 is TGTGCCAGCAGCTTAGGGGCAGCTGGGGCCAACGTCCTGACTTTC. Translating it yields CASSLGAAGANVLTF.

V is TRBV19 and J is TRBJ1-1, with 7 positions matching TRBD1. The trim removed 6 bases at V and 7 bases at J, leaving 8 bases unmatched. Germline values: CDR1 LNHDA, CDR2 SQIVND (reference sequence). The CDR3 has 13 amino acids. CDR3 amino acids: CASSPTGRSEAFF. The CDR3 DNA reads as TGTGCCAGTAGCCCGACAGGGAGGAGTGAAGCTTTCTTT.

The genes are TRBV27 and TRBJ1-1, with TRBD1 matching over 9 bases. Germline-derived CDR1 and CDR2 are MNHEY and SMNVEV (reference sequence). This CDR3 spans 14 amino acids. Unmatched junction bases numbered 3, after V lost 7 bases and J lost 0 bases. CDR3 nucleotide sequence: TGTGCCAGCATCAACAGGGGGCTGAACACTGAAGCTTTCTTT. Encoded protein: CASINRGLNTEAFF.

This chain connects TRBV11-2 to TRBJ2-5; the match to TRBD2 covers 9 bases. The CDR3 has 16 amino acids. Germline V CDR1 and CDR2: SGHAT, FQNNGV. With V trimmed by 3 bases and J by 2 bases, 7 bases remained unmatched. The CDR3: CASSFPPSGEQETQYF. CDR3 sequence (DNA): TGTGCCAGCAGCTTCCCGCCTAGCGGGGAACAAGAGACCCAGTACTTC. The full variable domain, rest sourced from reference TRBV11-2 and TRBJ2-5, is EAGVAQSPRYKIIEKRQSVAFWCNPISGHATLYWYQQILGQGPKLLIQFQNNGVVDDSQLPKDRFSAERLKGVDSTLKIQPAKLEDSAVYLCASSFPPSGEQETQYFGPGTRLLVL.

J is TRBJ1-1 and V is TRBV4-1; D gene unclear. V lost 2 bases to trimming and J lost 1 base, with 11 bases between them. The CDR3 loop spans 15 amino acids. Germline CDR1 and CDR2: MGHRA and YSYEKL. The CDR3 spells CASSQPLRGNTEAFF. CDR3 nucleotide sequence: TGCGCCAGCAGCCAACCCCTTCGGGGGAACACTGAAGCTTTCTTT.

The V call is TRBV28, the J call TRBJ1-5; D is perhaps TRBD1 (5 bases). This CDR3 region has 15 residues. Per germline, CDR1 MDHEN and CDR2 SYDVKM. Deletions cut 7 bases from V and 3 bases from J, with 16 bases between. The CDR3 DNA follows: TGTGCCAGCATCCGAGGAGACAGTGTCAATCAGCCCCAGCATTTT. Translating gives CASIRGDSVNQPQHF.